This T cell receptor beta chain was identified during a study of blood T cell repertoires in COVID-19. About the research overall: Donors in the United States, Italy and Spain gave samples during acute or convalescent COVID-19. Nucleic acid was either cDNA or gDNA, and it came from T cells, B-cell-depleted T cells, or PBMCs.

Authors' processing steps: Amplification of reference gene primers was used by the study to estimate nucleated cell counts. Measured with immunoSEQ multiplex PCR; TCRdb has only the in-frame clones, and not every one. D and trimming were read from the DNA, whereas the V and J calls and clone size are those reported in that table. The table lists some 160,000 clones, roughly 80% of them singletons. Germline V gene lookup returns CDR1 SEHNR and CDR2 FQNEAQ (reference sequence). CDR3 size: 14 residues. V lost 5 bases and J 5 bases, leaving 16 bases between the germline ends. This TCR came from a man in his sixties or seventies with active or convalescent COVID-19. Sequencing was performed on peripheral blood. The gene calls are TRBV7-9 and TRBJ2-7; no clear D. CDR3 nucleotide sequence: TGTGCCAGCAGCCCCACCTCCAGTCTGGACGAGCAGTACTTC. Translating it yields CASSPTSSLDEQYF.